Below, 12 T cell receptor beta chains from the same sample are listed, as sequenced in a study of CD8 T cells in Susac syndrome. The RNA, roughly 0.45 to 1 ug, was put through reverse transcription using random hexamers. TCRdb redid the calling of the immunoSEQ multiplex PCR reads with MiXCR, one entry per CDR3 protein. The table includes about 250,000 distinct CDR3 sequences, around 93% detected once. The specimen was CD4+ T cells from PBMCs. All receptors derive from a human donor with multiple sclerosis.

The rearrangement uses TRBV20-1 and TRBJ2-4; 12 bases line up with TRBD2. Germline V CDR1 and CDR2: DFQATT, SNEGSKA (reference sequence). V was pared by 2 bases and J by 4 bases, with 12 bases of the junction left unmatched. This CDR3 is 18 amino acids long. The CDR3 nucleotides are TGCAGTGCTAGACAGGAGACTAGCGGGAGAGAAAAGAAAAACATTCAGTACTTC. Protein product: CSARQETSGREKKNIQYF.

The chain carries TRBV12-3 or TRBV12-4 and TRBJ2-3; D remains ambiguous. This CDR3 contains 11 residues. Trimming cost V 3 bases and J 9 bases, with 7 bases left between them. CDR3 sequence reads: CASSFSGTQYF. The CDR3 DNA reads as TGTGCCAGCAGTTTCTCCGGGACGCAGTATTTT.

This chain uses TRBV29-1 with TRBJ1-1, with TRBD1 as a possible D gene (6 bases). V was clipped by 7 bases and J by 3 bases, with 15 bases between them. Germline CDR1 reads SQVTM; CDR2 reads ANQGSEA. This CDR3 contains 13 residues. CDR3 amino acids: CSGSRGGDTEAFF. The CDR3 DNA follows: TGCAGCGGGTCTCGGGGGGGCGACACTGAAGCTTTCTTT.

V is TRBV19 and J is TRBJ2-2, with D perhaps matching TRBD1 or TRBD2 (5 bases each). Trimming stripped 5 bases from V and 0 bases from J, with 19 bases between. CDR3 length equals 18 residues. CDR1 is LNHDA, CDR2 SQIVND, per germline (reference sequence). CDR3 nucleotide sequence: TGTGCCAGTAGTTTCGGACGAGCGTGGGGACCGAACACCGGGGAGCTGTTTTTT. It is translated as CASSFGRAWGPNTGELFF. Supplemented by reference TRBV19 and TRBJ2-2, the full variable domain reads DGGITQSPKYLFRKEGQNVTLSCEQNLNHDAMYWYRQDPGQGLRLIYYSQIVNDFQKGDIAEGYSVSREKKESFPLTVTSAQKNPTAFYLCASSFGRAWGPNTGELFFGEGSRLTVL.

The chain recombines TRBV20-1 with TRBJ2-1; 12 bases match TRBD2. CDR3 length equals 19 residues. Germline V gene sequence: CDR1 DFQATT, CDR2 SNEGSKA (reference sequence). Trimming at V came to 3 bases and at J to 1 base, leaving 13 bases not matched to a gene. CDR3 amino acids: CSARTSGGLGSKSYNEQFF. CDR3 in DNA: TGCAGTGCTAGGACTAGCGGGGGCCTGGGTTCTAAATCCTACAATGAGCAGTTCTTC.

The chain is built from TRBV6-5 and TRBJ1-1, with a tentative D call TRBD1 (5 bases). Trimming stripped 2 bases from V and 2 bases from J, with 21 bases between. CDR1 and CDR2 (germline): MNHEY, SVGAGI. This CDR3 is built from 18 residues. The CDR3, as DNA: TGTGCCAGCAGTTACCCCGGGGCCCCGAATCCAGACAACACTGAAGCTTTCTTT. Translated: CASSYPGAPNPDNTEAFF.

The CDR3 DNA sequence: TGTGCCAGCAGCAAGGACCCCGGGGGGGAGCTGTTTTTT. Translated: CASSKDPGGELFF. The V gene is TRBV3-1, the J gene TRBJ2-2; D not certain. The CDR3 consists of 13 residues. The V end was cut by 5 bases, the J end by 8 bases, with 12 bases between. The germline V gene encodes CDR1 LGHDT and CDR2 YNNKEL (reference sequence). The full variable domain, in which reference TRBV3-1 and TRBJ2-2 provide the parts outside the CDR3, is DTAVSQTPKYLVTQMGNDKSIKCEQNLGHDTMYWYKQDSKKFLKIMFSYNNKELIINETVPNRFSPKSPDKAHLNLHINSLELGDSAVYFCASSKDPGGELFFGEGSRLTVL.

This clonotype has just a few counts. The CDR3, as DNA: TGTGCCAGCAGCACCGGGACAGGGGGCTACGAGCAGTACTTC. It specifies CASSTGTGGYEQYF. The V gene is TRBV12-3 or TRBV12-4, the J gene TRBJ2-7; 11 positions match TRBD1. The trim removed 6 bases at V and 3 bases at J, leaving 4 bases unmatched. The CDR3 consists of 14 residues.

The chain carries TRBV15 and TRBJ2-3, with D unresolved. This CDR3 has 13 amino acids. Germline V gene sequence: CDR1 LNHNV, CDR2 YYDKDF (reference sequence). Trimming removed 5 bases from V and 7 bases from J, with 13 bases in between. The CDR3 DNA is TGTGCCACCAGCGCCCAAAGCGCCCATACGCAGTATTTT. Translating gives CATSAQSAHTQYF.

The rearrangement uses TRBV30 and TRBJ2-5; D perhaps matches TRBD2 (5 bases). This CDR3 has 14 residues. The ends were cut back, 1 base at V and 2 bases at J, with 11 bases in the middle. Germline loops: CDR1 GTSNPN, CDR2 SVGIG (reference sequence). For the CDR3, the DNA is TGTGCCTGGAGTGAGGGAAGACTACAAGAGACCCAGTACTTC. Its protein is CAWSEGRLQETQYF.

This chain links TRBV5-1 with TRBJ2-2, with 9 bases fitting TRBD2. V lost 1 base, J lost 6 bases, and 10 bases stayed unmatched. CDR3 length: 17 residues. The germline CDR1 and CDR2 sequences are SGHRS and YFSETQ. The CDR3 coding sequence is TGCGCCAGCAGCTTGTCCAGACTAGCGGTGTCTTCCGGGGAGCTGTTTTTT. Protein: CASSLSRLAVSSGELFF.

The chain employs TRBV7-2 and TRBJ1-1; weak D call: TRBD1 (6 bases). The CDR3 sequence is 15 residues long. V dropped 1 base and J dropped 6 bases, with 15 bases sitting between them. The germline V gene has CDR1 SGHTA and CDR2 FQGNSA. The CDR3 reads CASSLVTGGLAEAFF. In DNA form, the CDR3 reads TGTGCCAGCAGCTTAGTGACTGGGGGGCTCGCTGAAGCTTTCTTT.